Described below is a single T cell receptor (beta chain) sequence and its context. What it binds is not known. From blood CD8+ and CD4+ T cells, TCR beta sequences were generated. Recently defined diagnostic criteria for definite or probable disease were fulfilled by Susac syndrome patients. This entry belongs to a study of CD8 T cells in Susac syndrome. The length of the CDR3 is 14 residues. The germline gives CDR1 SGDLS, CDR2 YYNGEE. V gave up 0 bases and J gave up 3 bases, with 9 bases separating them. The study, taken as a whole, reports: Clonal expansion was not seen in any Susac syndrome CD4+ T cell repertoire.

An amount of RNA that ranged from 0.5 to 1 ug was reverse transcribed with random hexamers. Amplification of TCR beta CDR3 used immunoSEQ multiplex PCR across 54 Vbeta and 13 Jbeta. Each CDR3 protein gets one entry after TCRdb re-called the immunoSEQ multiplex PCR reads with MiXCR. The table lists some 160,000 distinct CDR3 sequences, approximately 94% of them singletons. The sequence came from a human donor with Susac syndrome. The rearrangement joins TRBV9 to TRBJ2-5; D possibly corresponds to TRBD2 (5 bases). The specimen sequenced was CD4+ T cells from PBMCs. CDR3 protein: CASSVGNSEETQYF. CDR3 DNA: TGTGCCAGCAGCGTAGGCAATAGCGAAGAGACCCAGTACTTC.